Described below is a single T cell receptor beta chain sequence and its context. Its specificity is not known. The data were obtained in a study of beta chain features in type 1 diabetes. For the study at large: Across the samples, roughly 98,000,000 sorted cells were examined in total.

Expressed TCRB transcripts were sequenced because the entire RNA isolate underwent reverse transcription. Measured with immunoSEQ multiplex PCR; TCRdb has only the in-frame clones, and not every one. Of 350,000 to 450,000 clones listed, approximately 13% are singletons. Trimming stripped 6 bases from V and 2 bases from J, with 10 bases between. There are 13 residues in the CDR3. CDR1 and CDR2 (germline): SNHLY, FYNNEI. Donors underwent one heparinised blood draw, roughly 110 mL on average. General study results and limits: Still unanswered here is whether HLA type influences TCRB rearrangement.

This receptor was taken from a man aged 30-40 years in good health. The sample was naive CD4+ T cells from blood. The chain employs TRBV2 and TRBJ1-1, with D unresolved. This chain's CDR3 is CASRRVGNTEAFF. Written as DNA, the CDR3 is TGTGCCAGCAGGCGGGTGGGAAACACTGAAGCTTTCTTT.